This TCR beta chain is drawn from a study of CD8+CD57+ T cells in acquired aplastic anemia. Both TCR beta VDJ combination and CDR3 sequence profiling were carried out. Genomic DNA was the template for this profiling. One entry per CDR3 protein results from TCRdb running MiXCR on the reads. The profile shows over 150,000 distinct CDR3 sequences, over 70% of them singletons. Study-level points and caveats: The study identified 25 to 30 CD8+ CDR3 sequences shared by patients and controls.

Points on this clonotype: Its cognate antigen is unknown.

Individuals selected for sequencing had exhibited CD8+CD57+ cell expansion on flow cytometry. This TCR was sampled from a human donor with aplastic anemia. The sequencing sample was made of sorted CD4+, CD8+, or CD8+CD57+ T cells (not recorded which) from PBMCs.

The DNA of the CDR3 is TGTGCCACCAGTGACCTAGCGGCCGAAGATCACAATGAGCAGTTCTTC. Translated: CATSDLAAEDHNEQFF. The rearrangement links TRBV24-1 to TRBJ2-5, with TRBD2 matching over 7 bases. The J call may not be correct, given that the DNA end is closer to TRBJ2-1. Germline lookup yields CDR1 KGHDR and CDR2 SFDVKD. CDR3 length: 16 amino acids.